These 20 T cell receptor beta chains were sequenced from one sample in a study of regulatory T cells in long-lasting Graves disease. Time point described: persistent/refractory GD, antithyroid drugs over 5 years with positive TRAb. RNA extracted from PBMCs served as the sequencing template. For TCR beta, libraries came from iRepertoire HTBI primers and Arm-PCR of CDR3 regions. TCRdb independently ran MiXCR on the multiplex PCR reads; one entry per CDR3 protein. The table includes approximately 690,000 distinct CDR3 sequences, 25% to 35% detected once. Specimen: peripheral blood mononuclear cells (PBMCs), collected when the disease was refractory, from a patient treated with antithyroid drugs. Receptors originate from a female donor with Graves disease.

Only a few counts were recorded for this clonotype. The V and J genes are TRBV5-1 and TRBJ2-7; TRBD1 matches at 7 bases. Losses at the gene ends were 2 bases for V and 3 bases for J; bases not matched to a gene: 5. In germline, CDR1 is SGHRS, CDR2 YFSETQ. The CDR3 runs 14 residues. The CDR3 is CASSFGQGVYEQYF. CDR3 in DNA: TGCGCCAGCAGCTTTGGTCAGGGGGTCTACGAGCAGTACTTC.

This clonotype showed up just a few times. The genes are TRBV6-2 or TRBV6-3 and TRBJ2-7; 9 bases match TRBD2. The CDR3 runs 15 residues. In germline, CDR1 is MNHEY, CDR2 SVGEGT. The trim removed 7 bases at V and 3 bases at J, leaving 10 bases unmatched. CDR3 protein: CASTDMTSGNYEQYF. The CDR3 coding sequence is TGTGCCAGCACTGACATGACTAGCGGAAACTACGAGCAGTACTTC.

This clonotype was observed a few times. The J gene is TRBJ1-3, the V gene TRBV5-1, with TRBD1 matching 11 bases. The CDR3 extends over 16 amino acids. CDR1 and CDR2 (germline): SGHRS, YFSETQ. Losses at the gene ends were 4 bases for V and 2 bases for J; bases not matched to a gene: 5. In DNA, the CDR3 is TGCGCCAGCAGCGACGGACAGGGGGCCACTGGAAACACCATATATTTT. Translated, it gives CASSDGQGATGNTIYF.

V gene TRBV20-1 combines with J gene TRBJ2-7; TRBD2 aligns across 12 bases. The trim removed 4 bases at V and 2 bases at J, leaving 3 bases unmatched. Germline-derived CDR1 and CDR2 are DFQATT and SNEGSKA (reference sequence). There are 14 residues in the CDR3. In DNA form, the CDR3 reads TGCAGTGCTACTAGCGGGAGGGTCCCCTACGAGCAGTACTTC. Encoded protein: CSATSGRVPYEQYF.

The chain carries TRBV6-1 and TRBJ2-2, with a possible D match to TRBD2 (5 bases). Looked up from germline, CDR1 is MNHNS and CDR2 is SASEGT. The CDR3 has 14 residues. Trimming removed 7 bases from V and 1 base from J, with 10 bases in between. The CDR3 spells CASKLGRNTGELFF. CDR3 coding DNA: TGTGCCAGCAAGTTAGGGAGGAACACCGGGGAGCTGTTTTTT.

The chain carries TRBV6-1 and TRBJ2-7; 12 positions match TRBD2. Unmatched junction bases numbered 2, after V lost 5 bases and J lost 3 bases. CDR3 length: 14 amino acids. Germline V gene sequence: CDR1 MNHNS, CDR2 SASEGT. CDR3 residues: CASSTSGRYYEQYF. DNA for the CDR3: TGTGCCAGCAGTACTAGCGGGAGGTACTACGAGCAGTACTTC.

The table lists this clonotype with many counts. The CDR3 loop reads CASSANRPKSGELFF. The CDR3 DNA reads TGTGCCAGCAGCGCAAACAGGCCTAAGTCCGGGGAGCTGTTTTTT. The V and J genes are TRBV2 and TRBJ2-2, with D tentatively TRBD1 (5 bases). The CDR3 sequence is 15 residues long. Germline assignment: CDR1 SNHLY and CDR2 FYNNEI. Trimming took off 6 bases at V and 6 bases at J, with 17 bases between the two ends.

Regarding this clonotype: Given a much more abundant clone one base away, this may be a read error. The chain employs TRBV12-3 or TRBV12-4 and TRBJ2-2; TRBD2 is a possible D gene (5 bases). The CDR3 runs to 15 residues. V dropped 6 bases and J dropped 2 bases, with 13 bases sitting between them. CDR3 nucleotide sequence: TGTGCCAGCAGACCCGGACTGGTTAACACCGGGGAGCTGTTTTTT. Residues: CASRPGLVNTGELFF.

This rearrangement joins TRBV29-1 to TRBJ2-7; 11 positions agree with TRBD2. The V gene end was trimmed by 3 bases and the J gene end by 1 base; junction bases not matched to a gene: 8. The CDR3 is 16 amino acids. The germline V gene has CDR1 SQVTM and CDR2 ANQGSEA. CDR3: CSVDSPTSGNSYEQYF. In DNA, the CDR3 is TGCAGCGTTGATTCTCCGACTAGCGGGAATTCCTACGAGCAGTACTTC.

This clonotype was counted at least ten times. The rearrangement uses TRBV28 and TRBJ2-7; tentative D call: TRBD2 (6 bases). The CDR3 has 16 amino acids. CDR1 is MDHEN and CDR2 is SYDVKM in the germline V gene. Trimming left V 10 bases short and J 1 base short, with 23 bases between. CDR3 DNA: TGTGCCACCTACCCCCCCTTGGGAGGAGAGTCCTACGAGCAGTACTTC. Translating gives CATYPPLGGESYEQYF.

Notes on this clonotype: Sequence at one end of the junction differs from germline and may be a read error. The chain couples TRBV11-2 to TRBJ2-7; the match to TRBD2 covers 10 bases. CDR3 length: 19 amino acids. Germline V gene data show CDR1 as SGHAT and CDR2 as FQNNGV. The CDR3 region has the DNA TGTGCCAACAGCTTAGATTGGGGGTCCACTAGCGGGAAGTCCTACGAGCAGTACTTC. This sequence encodes CANSLDWGSTSGKSYEQYF. Full variable domain (missing parts from reference TRBV11-2 and TRBJ2-7): EAGVAQSPRYKIIEKRQSVAFWCNPISGHATLYWYQQILGQGPKLLIQFQNNGVVDDSQLPKDRFSAERLKGVDSTLKIQPAKLEDSAVYLCANSLDWGSTSGKSYEQYFGPGTRLTVT.

V is TRBV10-2 and J is TRBJ2-7; unclear D gene. The CDR3 consists of 15 residues. The germline V and J ends were trimmed by 4 bases and 0 bases, with 13 bases remaining between them. Germline CDR1 WSHSY, CDR2 SAAADI. In nucleotides, the CDR3 is TGCGCCAGCAGTGCGCAGTTCGGGTACTCCTACGAGCAGTACTTC. Protein product: CASSAQFGYSYEQYF.

This clonotype has at least ten counts. The chain links TRBV12-5 to TRBJ1-1; D uncertain. Trimming left V 9 bases short and J 4 bases short, with 12 bases between. The CDR3 loop spans 12 amino acids. Germline V gives CDR1 LGHNT, CDR2 FRNRAP. CDR3 in amino acids: CASAPGATEAFF. The CDR3 DNA sequence: TGTGCTAGCGCCCCCGGAGCCACTGAAGCTTTCTTT.

This clonotype was found a few times. J is TRBJ1-1 and V is TRBV7-3; D possibly corresponds to TRBD1 (5 bases). Trimming stripped 4 bases from V and 4 bases from J, with 16 bases between. The germline gives CDR1 SGHTA, CDR2 FQGTGA. This CDR3 has 15 residues. The CDR3 bases are TGTGCCAGCAGCTCCGGGTGGGGGAGATTCACTGAAGCTTTCTTT. Protein sequence: CASSSGWGRFTEAFF.

J is TRBJ2-7 and V is TRBV11-2; 14 bases line up with TRBD2. Germline V CDR1 and CDR2: SGHAT, FQNNGV. Trimming took 8 bases from V and 7 from J; bases not matched to a gene: 10. The CDR3 contains 15 residues. This chain's CDR3 is CASRPRLAGGREQYF. The CDR3 nucleotides are TGTGCCAGCCGGCCGCGACTAGCGGGAGGGCGGGAGCAGTACTTC.

This clonotype was counted a few times. V and J are TRBV6-1 and TRBJ1-5; perhaps TRBD1 as D (5 bases). V lost 3 bases and J lost 6, with 9 bases in between. The germline V gene encodes CDR1 MNHNS and CDR2 SASEGT. This CDR3 spans 13 amino acids. The CDR3 protein is CASSDGAVQPQHF. The CDR3 DNA reads TGTGCCAGCAGTGATGGGGCGGTTCAGCCCCAGCATTTT.

In this sample, this clonotype turned up a few times. This chain links TRBV12-3 or TRBV12-4 with TRBJ1-1; TRBD1 might be the D (6 bases). The CDR3 has 13 residues. Trimming shortened V by 4 bases and J by 12 bases, and 18 bases separated the two germline ends. The CDR3 region is CASSSDSSIRTFF. CDR3 nucleotide sequence: TGTGCCAGCAGTTCGGACAGCTCTATCAGGACTTTCTTT.

This clonotype was seen at least ten times. The CDR3 region has the DNA TGTGCCAGCAGTTGGGACCCGACGGATTCACCCCTCCACTTT. Its protein is CASSWDPTDSPLHF. The gene calls are TRBV28 and TRBJ1-6; possible D gene TRBD1, 5 bases. Looked up from germline, CDR1 is MDHEN and CDR2 is SYDVKM. V was cut by 4 bases and J by 8 bases, with 12 bases left in between. This CDR3 comprises 14 residues.

The chain employs TRBV6-2 or TRBV6-3 and TRBJ1-2; 8 positions agree with TRBD1. The CDR3 is 13 amino acids. With V trimmed by 5 bases and J by 7 bases, 6 bases remained unmatched. In germline, CDR1 is MNHEY, CDR2 SVGEGT. CDR3 nucleotide sequence: TGTGCCAGCAGTGAACGACAGGGGTCTGGCTACACCTTC. Its protein is CASSERQGSGYTF.

The sample holds many counts of this clonotype. The chain joins TRBV12-3 or TRBV12-4 to TRBJ2-7, with a possible D match to TRBD2 (5 bases). V gave up 7 bases and J gave up 1 base, with 14 bases separating them. This CDR3 spans 14 amino acids. The CDR3 here is CASNLRGSSYEQYF. The CDR3 region has the DNA TGTGCCAGCAACCTCCGTGGGAGTTCCTACGAGCAGTACTTC.